The next 2 T cell receptor beta chains were all read from a single sample in a study of cytomegalovirus exposure and HLA in healthy donors (dated by TCRdb to 2016 to 2017). Library prep was done by the immunoSEQ multiplex PCR assay. The multiplex PCR relied on a mix of 60 forward primers for TCR Vbeta segments and 13 reverse primers for TCR Jbeta segments. TCRdb's version of the immuneACCESS table is confined to in-frame rearrangements and falls short of the full clone set. An unresolved V gene accounts for under half of the shortfall where checked; the remainder is of unknown origin. In this sample the table shows 180,000 or so clones, 60% to 80% of which occur a single time. The ten largest clones represent more than 13% of the sample. The sequenced sample was PBMCs. Every receptor here comes from a man in his fifties or sixties in good health and CMV-seropositive.

The V call is TRBV18, the J call TRBJ1-6; 7 bases fit TRBD1. CDR1 KGHSH and CDR2 LQKENI come from the germline V gene. CDR3 length: 15 residues. V was pared by 3 bases and J by 12 bases, with 11 bases of the junction left unmatched. CDR3 sequence reads: CASSPFRDSRKPLHF. CDR3 sequence (DNA): TGTGCCAGCTCACCTTTCCGGGACAGCCGAAAACCCCTCCACTTT.

The rearrangement links TRBV6-1 to TRBJ2-1; 7 bases line up with TRBD1. J lost 3 bases, V lost 10 bases, and 9 bases had no gene match. Germline V lookup: CDR1 MNHNS, CDR2 SASEGT. CDR3 size: 14 residues. The CDR3 DNA reads as TGTGCCACCGAACGGGACAGAAACTACAATGAGCAGTTCTTC. It codes for CATERDRNYNEQFF.